A selection of T cell receptor beta chains follows, all from one sample in a study of monozygotic twins with cystic fibrosis. Assay used: immunoSEQ multiplex PCR; TCRdb lists only in-frame clones, some missing. The table lists roughly 26,000 clones, about nine tenths of them singletons. Material: blood. The receptors derive from a girl aged 2 to 9 with cystic fibrosis. Each CDR3 is given with its conserved first and last residue. A D gene is named only where the DNA matches it firmly. Some rows have no size entry. The others give once, few or many, or a class for an expanded clone.

D gene,clone size,V gene,J gene,CDR3 DNA,CDR3 protein
TRBD1,once,TRBV4-3,TRBJ1-4,TGCGCCAGCAGCCAAGGACAGGGTGGAAATGAAAAACTGTTTTTT,CASSQGQGGNEKLFF
NA,NA,TRBV7-2,TRBJ2-3,TGTGCCAGCAGCTTACGGGGGCCGCCCGGGGATACGCAGTATTTT,CASSLRGPPGDTQYF
NA,NA,TRBV11-2,TRBJ1-2,TGTGCCAGCAGCTTTGGAGAGGTGTTGGAGTTGGGCTACACCTTC,CASSFGEVLELGYTF
NA,NA,TRBV7-9,TRBJ2-5,TGTGCCAGCAGCTTAGGGCGGGGACTGTCAGAGACCCAGTACTTC,CASSLGRGLSETQYF
NA,NA,TRBV4-1,TRBJ2-7,TGCGCCAGCAGCCAAGATCTAACGGGGTCGGAGGCAAACATAATGGCCTACGAGCAGTACTTC,CASSQDLTGSEANIMAYEQYF
TRBD2,once,TRBV4-3,TRBJ2-5,TGCGCCAGCAGCCAAGATTGGGCTAGCGGGGGGACCACACAAGAGACCCAGTACTTC,CASSQDWASGGTTQETQYF
NA,NA,TRBV5-1,TRBJ2-1,TGCGCCAGCAGCGGGCTAGCCCACAATGAGCAGTTCTTC,CASSGLAHNEQFF
TRBD1,once,TRBV5-1,TRBJ1-4,TGCGCCAGCAGCTGGCGGACAGGGGAAAAACTGTTTTTT,CASSWRTGEKLFF
TRBD1,NA,TRBV9,TRBJ1-4,TGTGCCAGCAGCGCACACCCCGGGACAGGGATTGAAAAACTGTTTTTT,CASSAHPGTGIEKLFF
NA,NA,TRBV19,TRBJ1-6,TGTGCCAGCAGAACAACTGGGGTATCCTATAATTCACCCCTCCACTTT,CASRTTGVSYNSPLHF
NA,NA,TRBV29-1,TRBJ1-5,TGCAGCGTTGGACAGGCTAGCAATCAGCCCCAGCATTTT,CSVGQASNQPQHF
NA,NA,TRBV4-1,TRBJ2-5,TGCGCCAGCAGCCATGACAGCGGGCGTACCCAAGAGACCCAGTACTTC,CASSHDSGRTQETQYF
NA,NA,TRBV6-5,TRBJ1-2,TGTGCCAGCAGTTACTCGACCGGGATTCTTAACTATGGCTACACCTTC,CASSYSTGILNYGYTF
NA,NA,TRBV14,TRBJ2-7,TGTGCCAGCAGCCAAAGACCACAACGGGAGCAGTACTTC,CASSQRPQREQYF
TRBD1,NA,TRBV9,TRBJ1-1,TGTGCCAGCAGCACCAAACAGGGGTGGGACACTGAAGCTTTCTTT,CASSTKQGWDTEAFF
TRBD1,NA,TRBV7-2,TRBJ1-5,TGTGCCAGCAGCTTAGTGGTAGGGGGCCGAGGCAATCAGCCCCAGCATTTT,CASSLVVGGRGNQPQHF
NA,NA,TRBV19,TRBJ1-5,TGTGCCAGTAGGGACAGTCCGCGGTCGGCACACAATCAGCCCCAGCATTTT,CASRDSPRSAHNQPQHF
NA,once,TRBV29-1,TRBJ1-1,TGCAGCGTCCGAATGACAGTGAACACTGAAGCTTTCTTT,CSVRMTVNTEAFF
NA,once,TRBV10-3,TRBJ2-2,TGTGCCATCAGCGCTAGCGTTCCCGGGGAGCTGTTTTTT,CAISASVPGELFF
NA,NA,TRBV5-1,TRBJ2-5,TGCGCCAGCAGCTTGGTCTTGGGCGAAGAGACCCAGTACTTC,CASSLVLGEETQYF
NA,few,TRBV7-9,TRBJ2-7,TGTGCCAGCAGCTTAGGCTCCTACGAGCAGTACTTC,CASSLGSYEQYF
NA,NA,TRBV7-2,TRBJ2-2,TGTGCCAGCAGCTTAGCTGTCTCCGGGGAGCTGTTTTTT,CASSLAVSGELFF
TRBD2,once,TRBV29-1,TRBJ2-5,TGCAGCGTTATCGGAGTGGCGGGGGGCCCCCAAGAGACCCAGTACTTC,CSVIGVAGGPQETQYF
TRBD1,NA,TRBV19,TRBJ1-1,TGTGCCAGTAGTACGTTACAGGGGGCCCGGGACACTGAAGCTTTCTTT,CASSTLQGARDTEAFF
NA,NA,TRBV4-3,TRBJ2-5,TGCGCCAGCAGCCGCATCGGATCGTCTCAAGAGACCCAGTACTTC,CASSRIGSSQETQYF
TRBD1,NA,TRBV28,TRBJ1-1,TGTGCCAGCAGTGTGGGGACAGGTGGTCGGAACACTGAAGCTTTCTTT,CASSVGTGGRNTEAFF
NA,NA,TRBV23-1,TRBJ2-5,TGCGCCAGCAGTACGACAGACGGTTTTGTCCGGGAGACCCAGTACTTC,CASSTTDGFVRETQYF
TRBD2,NA,TRBV27,TRBJ2-1,TGTGCCAGCAGCCGGACTAGCGGGACCTACAATGAGCAGTTCTTC,CASSRTSGTYNEQFF
NA,NA,TRBV11-2,TRBJ2-7,TGTGCCAGTAGAACGGGGGGCGCTACCTACGAGCAGTACTTC,CASRTGGATYEQYF
TRBD1,NA,TRBV5-4,TRBJ1-1,TGTGCCAGCACCCGACAGGGTTTGGGTGTAGCTTTCTTT,CASTRQGLGVAFF
TRBD2,NA,TRBV30,TRBJ2-7,TGTGCCTGGAGTAAACCCGGGCTAGCGGCGTACGAGCAGTACTTC,CAWSKPGLAAYEQYF
TRBD2,NA,TRBV7-3,TRBJ2-1,TGTGCCAGCAGCTTAAAAGGGACTAGCTACAATGAGCAGTTCTTC,CASSLKGTSYNEQFF
NA,NA,TRBV18,TRBJ1-2,TGTGCCAGCTCACTGCCTGACAGAGCTAACTATGGCTACACCTTC,CASSLPDRANYGYTF
TRBD2,once,TRBV5-4,TRBJ2-3,TGTGCCAGCAGCTGGAAGCGGGGGGAAAGCACAGATACGCAGTATTTT,CASSWKRGESTDTQYF
NA,NA,TRBV5-1,TRBJ1-1,TGCGCCAGCAGCTTCGACAAGAACACTGAAGCTTTCTTT,CASSFDKNTEAFF
NA,few,TRBV2,TRBJ2-7,TGTGCCAGCGGGCAGCCCTACGAGCAGTACTTC,CASGQPYEQYF
TRBD1,NA,TRBV19,TRBJ2-5,TGTGCCAGTAGTTCCAGGACAAGGGGGCTCGGGGAGACCCAGTACTTC,CASSSRTRGLGETQYF
NA,NA,TRBV4-1,TRBJ2-7,TGCGCCAGCAGCCAAGATCCCTCGCCTGGCAAACACTACGAGCAGTACTTC,CASSQDPSPGKHYEQYF
TRBD2,NA,TRBV7-2,TRBJ2-5,TGTGCCAGCAGCTCCCTCGGACTAGTTCAAGAGACCCAGTACTTC,CASSSLGLVQETQYF
NA,NA,TRBV4-1,TRBJ1-5,TGCGCCAGCAGCCCCGACAGATTGGATCAGCCCCAGCATTTT,CASSPDRLDQPQHF
NA,NA,TRBV6-5,TRBJ1-2,TGTGCCAGCAGTTTTATCCCGACAGTGGACTATGGCTACACCTTC,CASSFIPTVDYGYTF
TRBD1,NA,TRBV19,TRBJ1-1,TGTGCCAGTAGTCCAACCTCGCGGGACAGGGAGTGGACTGAAGCTTTCTTT,CASSPTSRDREWTEAFF
TRBD2,NA,TRBV5-4,TRBJ2-3,TGTGCCAGCACGACTAGCGGGGGGGGCACAGATACGCAGTATTTT,CASTTSGGGTDTQYF
NA,NA,TRBV7-9,TRBJ1-1,TGTGCCAGCAGCACCACGGTTGGGGGAAACACTGAAGCTTTCTTT,CASSTTVGGNTEAFF
TRBD1,NA,TRBV7-9,TRBJ1-6,TGTGCCAGCAGCTATGACAGGGGGCGACCCCCCTCCTATAATTCACCCCTCCACTTT,CASSYDRGRPPSYNSPLHF
NA,NA,TRBV9,TRBJ2-2,TGTGCCAGCAGCGTAGGAACAGCAGGCACCGGGGAGCTGTTTTTT,CASSVGTAGTGELFF
NA,few,TRBV4-1,TRBJ1-1,TGCGCCAGCAGCCAAGTTTTCGTCCAATCCTTTGAAGCTTTCTTT,CASSQVFVQSFEAFF
NA,NA,TRBV15,TRBJ2-7,TGTGCCACCAGCAGAGATTCCGGCAGGGCAAAGGAGCAGTACTTC,CATSRDSGRAKEQYF
NA,NA,TRBV7-7,TRBJ2-2,TGTGCCAGCAGCTTAGGGAACACCGGGGAGCTGTTTTTT,CASSLGNTGELFF
NA,NA,TRBV5-1,TRBJ2-5,TGCGCCAGCAGCTTGCTGGCAGGGGGGGAGACCCAGTACTTC,CASSLLAGGETQYF
TRBD1,NA,TRBV4-1,TRBJ1-5,TGCGCCAGCAGCCAAGCAGGTCTAGGGGGCGAACAGCCCCAGCATTTT,CASSQAGLGGEQPQHF
NA,NA,TRBV7-2,TRBJ2-5,TGTGCCAGCAGCTTAGCGGGACGGTACCAAGAGACCCAGTACTTC,CASSLAGRYQETQYF
NA,NA,TRBV5-4,TRBJ2-3,TGTGCCAGCAGCTTATGGGGGGGGCTGATAGATACGCAGTATTTT,CASSLWGGLIDTQYF
NA,NA,TRBV7-2,TRBJ2-7,TGTGCCAGCAGCTTAGTCTTAGGTTCGGCAGCCCCGACCTACGAGCAGTACTTC,CASSLVLGSAAPTYEQYF
TRBD2,NA,TRBV5-4,TRBJ2-7,TGTGCCAGCAGCTCCCCTGGAACTAGCGGGGTATACGAGCAGTACTTC,CASSSPGTSGVYEQYF
NA,NA,TRBV27,TRBJ2-7,TGTGCCAGCAGTCTCGGGACACAGTACGAGCAGTACTTC,CASSLGTQYEQYF